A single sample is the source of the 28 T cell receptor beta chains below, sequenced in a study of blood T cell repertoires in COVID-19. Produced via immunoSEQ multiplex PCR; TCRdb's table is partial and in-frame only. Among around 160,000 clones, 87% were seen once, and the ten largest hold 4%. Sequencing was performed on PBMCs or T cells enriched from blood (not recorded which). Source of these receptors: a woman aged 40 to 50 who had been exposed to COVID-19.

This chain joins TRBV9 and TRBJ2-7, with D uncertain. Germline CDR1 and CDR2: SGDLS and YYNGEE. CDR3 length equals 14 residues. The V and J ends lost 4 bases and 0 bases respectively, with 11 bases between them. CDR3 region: CASSPAAYSYEQYF. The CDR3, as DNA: TGTGCCAGCAGCCCGGCGGCTTACTCCTACGAGCAGTACTTC.

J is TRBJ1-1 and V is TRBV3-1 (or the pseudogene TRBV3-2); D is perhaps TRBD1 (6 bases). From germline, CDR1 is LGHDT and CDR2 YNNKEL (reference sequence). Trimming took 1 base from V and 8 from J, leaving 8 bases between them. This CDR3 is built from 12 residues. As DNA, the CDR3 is TGTGCCAGCAGCCAAGCGGGACAAGAAGCTTTCTTT. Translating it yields CASSQAGQEAFF.

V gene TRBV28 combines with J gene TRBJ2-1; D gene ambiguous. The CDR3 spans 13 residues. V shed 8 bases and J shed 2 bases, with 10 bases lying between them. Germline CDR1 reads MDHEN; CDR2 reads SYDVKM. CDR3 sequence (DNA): TGTGCCAGCTACGATTCGGCCTACAATGAGCAGTTCTTC. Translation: CASYDSAYNEQFF.

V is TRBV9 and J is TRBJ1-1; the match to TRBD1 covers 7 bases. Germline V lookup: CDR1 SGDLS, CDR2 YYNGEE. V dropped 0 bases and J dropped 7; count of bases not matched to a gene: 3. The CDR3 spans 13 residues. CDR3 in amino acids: CASSVETGSEAFF. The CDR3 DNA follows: TGTGCCAGCAGCGTAGAGACAGGGAGTGAAGCTTTCTTT.

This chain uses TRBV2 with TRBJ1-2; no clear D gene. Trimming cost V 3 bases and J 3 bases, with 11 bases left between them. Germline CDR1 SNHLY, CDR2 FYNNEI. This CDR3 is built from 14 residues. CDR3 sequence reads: CASSDSGVHYGYTF. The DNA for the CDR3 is TGTGCCAGCAGTGATTCAGGCGTACACTATGGCTACACCTTC. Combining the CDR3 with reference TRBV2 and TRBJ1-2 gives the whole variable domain EPEVTQTPSHQVTQMGQEVILRCVPISNHLYFYWYRQILGQKVEFLVSFYNNEISEKSEIFDDQFSVERPDGSNFTLKIRSTKLEDSAMYFCASSDSGVHYGYTFGSGTRLTVV.

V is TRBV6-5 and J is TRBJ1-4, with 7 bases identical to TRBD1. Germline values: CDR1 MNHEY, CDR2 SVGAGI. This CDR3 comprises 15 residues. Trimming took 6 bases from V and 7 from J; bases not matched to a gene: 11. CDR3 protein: CASRKDRVSSEKLFF. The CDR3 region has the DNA TGTGCCAGCAGGAAAGACAGGGTTTCCTCTGAAAAACTGTTTTTT.

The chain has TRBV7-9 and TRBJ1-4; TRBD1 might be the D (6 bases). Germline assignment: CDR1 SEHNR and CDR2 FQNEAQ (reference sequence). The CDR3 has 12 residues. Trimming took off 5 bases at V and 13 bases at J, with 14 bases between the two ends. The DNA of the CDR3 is TGTGCCAGCAGCGAGAACAGGGAAGTACTGTTTTTT. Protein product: CASSENREVLFF.

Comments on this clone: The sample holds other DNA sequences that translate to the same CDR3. CDR3 nucleotides: TGTGCCAGCAGCGTAGGTCCAGGGTTCGATCAGCCCCAGCATTTT. The encoded protein is CASSVGPGFDQPQHF. The J gene is TRBJ1-5, the V gene TRBV9; tentatively, D is TRBD1 (5 bases). Between the trimmed V and J ends, which lost 0 bases and 5 bases, there was a span of 12 bases. There are 15 residues in the CDR3. Germline lookup yields CDR1 SGDLS and CDR2 YYNGEE.

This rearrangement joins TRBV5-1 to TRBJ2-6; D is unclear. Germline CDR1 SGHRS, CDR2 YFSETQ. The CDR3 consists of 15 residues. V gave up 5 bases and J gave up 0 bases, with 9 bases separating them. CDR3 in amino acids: CASRQTVSGANVLTF. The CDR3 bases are TGCGCCAGCAGACAAACAGTCTCTGGGGCCAACGTCCTGACTTTC.

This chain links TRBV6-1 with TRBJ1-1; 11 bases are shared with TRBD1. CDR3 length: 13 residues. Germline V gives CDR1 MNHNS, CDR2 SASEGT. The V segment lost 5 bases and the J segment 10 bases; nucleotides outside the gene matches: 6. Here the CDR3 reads CASSHGQGARAFF. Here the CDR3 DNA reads TGTGCCAGCAGTCATGGACAGGGGGCGCGAGCTTTCTTT.

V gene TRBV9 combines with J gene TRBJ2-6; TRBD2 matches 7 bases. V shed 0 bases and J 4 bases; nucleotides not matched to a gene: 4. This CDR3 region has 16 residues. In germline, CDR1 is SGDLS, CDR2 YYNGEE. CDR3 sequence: CASSVERGLGANVLTF. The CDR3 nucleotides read TGTGCCAGCAGCGTAGAGCGGGGATTGGGGGCCAACGTCCTGACTTTC.

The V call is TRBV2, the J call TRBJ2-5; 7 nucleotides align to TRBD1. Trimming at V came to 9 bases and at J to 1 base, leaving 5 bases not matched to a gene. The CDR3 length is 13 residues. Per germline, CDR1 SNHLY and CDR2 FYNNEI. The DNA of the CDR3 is TGTGCCAGGGGGGACAGCGTCCAAGAGACCCAGTACTTC. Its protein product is CARGDSVQETQYF.

CDR3 DNA: TGTGCCAGCAGCTCTACAGGGAGCGGCACTGAAGCTTTCTTT. It is translated as CASSSTGSGTEAFF. V and J are TRBV7-9 and TRBJ1-1; TRBD1 might be the D (6 bases). Trimming removed 4 bases at V and 4 bases at J, with 13 bases between. Germline-derived CDR1 and CDR2 are SEHNR and FQNEAQ (reference sequence). The CDR3 sequence is 14 residues long.

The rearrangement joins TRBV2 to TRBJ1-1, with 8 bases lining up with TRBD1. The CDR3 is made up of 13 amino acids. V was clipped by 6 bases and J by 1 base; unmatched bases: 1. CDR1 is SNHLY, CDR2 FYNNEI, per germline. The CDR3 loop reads CASRDRGNTEAFF. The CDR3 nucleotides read TGTGCCAGCAGAGACAGGGGGAACACTGAAGCTTTCTTT. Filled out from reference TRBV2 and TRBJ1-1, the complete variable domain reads EPEVTQTPSHQVTQMGQEVILRCVPISNHLYFYWYRQILGQKVEFLVSFYNNEISEKSEIFDDQFSVERPDGSNFTLKIRSTKLEDSAMYFCASRDRGNTEAFFGQGTRLTVV.

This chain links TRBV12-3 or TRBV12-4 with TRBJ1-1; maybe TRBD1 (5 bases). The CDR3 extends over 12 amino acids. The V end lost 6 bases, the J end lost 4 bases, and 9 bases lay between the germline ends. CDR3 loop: CASRGGVTEAFF. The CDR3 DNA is TGTGCCAGCAGGGGGGGAGTCACTGAAGCTTTCTTT.

This chain's CDR3 is CASSYRGYTGELFF. The DNA for the CDR3 is TGTGCCAGCAGCTACAGGGGTTACACCGGGGAGCTGTTTTTT. The rearrangement uses TRBV11-3 and TRBJ2-2; TRBD1 agrees at 7 bases. The CDR3 loop spans 14 amino acids. Germline V gene lookup returns CDR1 SGHNT and CDR2 YENEEA. V was clipped by 4 bases and J by 3 bases; unmatched bases: 2.

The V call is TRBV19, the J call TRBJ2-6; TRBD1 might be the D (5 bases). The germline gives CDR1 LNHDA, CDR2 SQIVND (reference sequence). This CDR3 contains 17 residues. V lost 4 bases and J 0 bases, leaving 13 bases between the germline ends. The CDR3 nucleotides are TGTGCCAGTAGTACGTACCGACAGACCTCTGGGGCCAACGTCCTGACTTTC. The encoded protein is CASSTYRQTSGANVLTF.

Written as DNA, the CDR3 is TGCAGTGTCGGAGTTGAGCAGTTCTTC. Its translation is CSVGVEQFF. The chain has TRBV20-1 and TRBJ2-1; D not resolved. The CDR3 length is 9 residues. Trimming removed 7 bases at V and 9 bases at J, with 7 bases between. Germline loops: CDR1 DFQATT, CDR2 SNEGSKA (reference sequence).

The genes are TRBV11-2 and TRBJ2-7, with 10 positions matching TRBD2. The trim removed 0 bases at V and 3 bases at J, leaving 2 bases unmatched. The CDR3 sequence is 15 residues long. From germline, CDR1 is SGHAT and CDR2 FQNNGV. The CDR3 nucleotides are TGTGCCAGCAGCTTAGAACTAGCGGGGAACTACGAGCAGTACTTC. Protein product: CASSLELAGNYEQYF.

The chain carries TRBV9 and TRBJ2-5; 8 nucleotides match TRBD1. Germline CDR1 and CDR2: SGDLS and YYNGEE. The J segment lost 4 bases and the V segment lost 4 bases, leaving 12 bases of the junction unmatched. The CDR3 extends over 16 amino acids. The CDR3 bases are TGTGCCAGCAGCATCCCCAGACAGGGGCTCGGAGAGACCCAGTACTTC. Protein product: CASSIPRQGLGETQYF.

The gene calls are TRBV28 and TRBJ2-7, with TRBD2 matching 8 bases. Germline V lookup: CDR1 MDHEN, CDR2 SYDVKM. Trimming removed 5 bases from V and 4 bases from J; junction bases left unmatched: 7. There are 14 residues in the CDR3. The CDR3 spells CASSRLAGLYEQYF. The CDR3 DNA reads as TGTGCCAGCAGTAGGCTAGCGGGTTTGTACGAGCAGTACTTC.

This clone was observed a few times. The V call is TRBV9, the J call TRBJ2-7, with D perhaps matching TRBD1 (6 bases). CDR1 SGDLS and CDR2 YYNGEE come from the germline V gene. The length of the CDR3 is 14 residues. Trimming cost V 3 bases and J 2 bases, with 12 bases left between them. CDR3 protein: CASSGGAGAYEQYF. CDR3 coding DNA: TGTGCCAGCAGCGGTGGCGCAGGGGCCTACGAGCAGTACTTC.

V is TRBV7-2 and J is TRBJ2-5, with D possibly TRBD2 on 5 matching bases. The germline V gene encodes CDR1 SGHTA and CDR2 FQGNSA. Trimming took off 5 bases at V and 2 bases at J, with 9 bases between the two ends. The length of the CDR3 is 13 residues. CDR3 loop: CASSPRTQETQYF. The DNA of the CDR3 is TGTGCCAGCAGCCCTCGGACTCAAGAGACCCAGTACTTC.

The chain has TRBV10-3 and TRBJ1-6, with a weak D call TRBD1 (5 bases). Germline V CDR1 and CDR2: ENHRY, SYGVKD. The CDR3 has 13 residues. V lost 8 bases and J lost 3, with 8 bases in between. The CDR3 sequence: CAIGGGYNSPLHF. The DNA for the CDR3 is TGTGCCATCGGGGGGGGCTATAATTCACCCCTCCACTTT.

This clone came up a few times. DNA for the CDR3: TGCAGCGTTGGAGGGCCGCCAACTAATGAAAAACTGTTTTTT. Protein product: CSVGGPPTNEKLFF. This chain connects TRBV29-1 to TRBJ1-4; D is unresolved. The CDR3 is 14 residues long. V lost 4 bases to trimming and J lost 0 bases, with 9 bases between them. CDR1 is SQVTM, CDR2 ANQGSEA, per germline. Supplemented by reference TRBV29-1 and TRBJ1-4, the full variable domain reads SAVISQKPSRDICQRGTSLTIQCQVDSQVTMMFWYRQQPGQSLTLIATANQGSEATYESGFVIDKFPISRPNLTFSTLTVSNMSPEDSSIYLCSVGGPPTNEKLFFGSGTQLSVL.

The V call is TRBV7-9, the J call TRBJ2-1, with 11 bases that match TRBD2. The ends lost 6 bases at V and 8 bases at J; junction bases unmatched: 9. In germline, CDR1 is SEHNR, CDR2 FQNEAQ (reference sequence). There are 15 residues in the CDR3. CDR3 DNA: TGTGCCAGCAGACTTAGCGGGAGGGCCTTGGATGAGCAGTTCTTC. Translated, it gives CASRLSGRALDEQFF.

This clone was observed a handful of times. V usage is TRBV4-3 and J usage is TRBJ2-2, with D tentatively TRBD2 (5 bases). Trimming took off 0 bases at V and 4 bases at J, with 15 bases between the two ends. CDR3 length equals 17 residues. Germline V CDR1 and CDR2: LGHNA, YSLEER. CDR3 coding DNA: TGCGCCAGCAGCCAAGATACAGCGGCCTTTGCCACCGGGGAGCTGTTTTTT. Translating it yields CASSQDTAAFATGELFF.

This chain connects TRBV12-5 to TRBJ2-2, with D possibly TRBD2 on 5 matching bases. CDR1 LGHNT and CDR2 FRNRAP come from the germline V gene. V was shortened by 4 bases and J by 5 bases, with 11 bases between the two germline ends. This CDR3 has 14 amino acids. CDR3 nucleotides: TGTGCTAGTGGTTCTAGGGAGAAAACCGGGGAGCTGTTTTTT. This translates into CASGSREKTGELFF.